The clone carrying this TCR beta chain has just a few counts. Its antigen is unidentified. As part of library construction, unique molecular identifiers were attached to individual cDNA molecules. Via MiXCR, TCRdb re-called the 5' RACE reads, giving one row per CDR3 protein. Of 85,000 to 100,000 distinct CDR3 sequences listed, 16% are singletons. These data come from a study of early T cells in non-severe SARS-CoV-2 infection. Overall study: The authors sequenced bulk RNA from unsorted whole blood, leaving chains unpaired.

The study's findings and limits: The study's VDJdb matching favored anti-spike CD8 responses and missed private and CD4 specificities.

The input for sequencing was whole blood, taken at baseline. This TCR came from an adult who was a healthcare worker with PCR-confirmed SARS-CoV-2 infection or an uninfected control (not recorded which).

The CDR3 nucleotides are TGTGCCAGCAGTGAAGGAGGACTAGCGGATAGCACAGATACGCAGTATTTT. This codes for CASSEGGLADSTDTQYF. V and J are TRBV6-1 and TRBJ2-3; the match to TRBD2 covers 10 bases. There are 17 residues in the CDR3. Germline V gene sequence: CDR1 MNHNS, CDR2 SASEGT. The J segment lost 0 bases and the V segment lost 1 base, leaving 4 bases of the junction unmatched.